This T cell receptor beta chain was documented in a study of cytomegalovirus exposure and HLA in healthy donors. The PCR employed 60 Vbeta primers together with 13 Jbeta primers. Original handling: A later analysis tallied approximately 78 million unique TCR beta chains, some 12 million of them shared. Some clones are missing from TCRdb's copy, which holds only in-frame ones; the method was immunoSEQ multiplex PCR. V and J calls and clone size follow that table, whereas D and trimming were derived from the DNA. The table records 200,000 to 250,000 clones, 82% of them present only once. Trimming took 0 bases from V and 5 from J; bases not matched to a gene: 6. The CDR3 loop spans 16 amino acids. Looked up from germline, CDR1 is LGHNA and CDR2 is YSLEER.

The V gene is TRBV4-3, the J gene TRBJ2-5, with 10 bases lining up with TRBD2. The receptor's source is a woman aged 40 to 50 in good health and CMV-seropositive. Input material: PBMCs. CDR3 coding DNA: TGCGCCAGCAGCCAAGATTATCTAGCGGGAGTTGAGACCCAGTACTTC. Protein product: CASSQDYLAGVETQYF.